Described below is a single T cell receptor (beta chain) sequence and its context. This sample was included in a study of blood T cell repertoires in COVID-19. Repertoires were generated with immunoSEQ multiplex PCR, while TCRdb's copy carries only in-frame clones and drops some. The table has approximately 210,000 clones, approximately 82% seen once. V was trimmed by 6 bases and J by 2 bases, leaving 10 bases between them. CDR1 MNHEY and CDR2 SVGAGI come from the germline V gene. The CDR3 contains 13 residues. This chain joins TRBV6-5 and TRBJ1-2, with a weak D call TRBD1 (5 bases). The sample consisted of PBMCs or T cells enriched from blood (not recorded which). This TCR derives from a man aged 35-49 years who had recovered from COVID-19. The CDR3 loop is CASRETANYGYTF. The CDR3 DNA sequence: TGTGCCAGCAGAGAGACAGCAAACTATGGCTACACCTTC.